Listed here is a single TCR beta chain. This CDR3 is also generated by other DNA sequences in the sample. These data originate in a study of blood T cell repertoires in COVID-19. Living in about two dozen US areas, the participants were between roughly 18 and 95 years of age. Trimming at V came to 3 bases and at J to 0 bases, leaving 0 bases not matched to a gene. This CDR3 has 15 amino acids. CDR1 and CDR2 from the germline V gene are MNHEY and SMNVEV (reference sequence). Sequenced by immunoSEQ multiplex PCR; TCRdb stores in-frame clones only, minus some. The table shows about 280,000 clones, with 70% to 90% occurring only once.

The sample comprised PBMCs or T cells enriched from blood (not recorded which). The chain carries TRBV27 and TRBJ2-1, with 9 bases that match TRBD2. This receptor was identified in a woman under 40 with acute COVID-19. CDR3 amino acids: CASSFSGSSYNEQFF. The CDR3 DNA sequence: TGTGCCAGCAGTTTTAGCGGGAGCTCCTACAATGAGCAGTTCTTC.